The clone carrying this T cell receptor beta chain was seen a single time. Produced via immunoSEQ multiplex PCR; TCRdb's table is partial and in-frame only. Of about 1,800,000 clones in the sample, about 94% were seen once. V lost 0 bases to trimming and J lost 2 bases, with 11 bases between them. The CDR3 sequence is 16 residues long. Germline lookup yields CDR1 LGHNA and CDR2 YSLEER. This entry belongs to a study of shared clonotypes between healthy human individuals. Terminally differentiated effector memory CD45RA+ cells were excluded by CCR7 positive selection of CD45RO-negative cells. The sample consisted of naive CD8+ T cells sorted from blood. This clonotype was obtained from a man between 18 and 29 years old in good health. The chain recombines TRBV4-3 with TRBJ2-1; D unresolved. CDR3 bases: TGCGCCAGCAGCCAAGATCCTGGCGAAACCTACAATGAGCAGTTCTTC. Its translation: CASSQDPGETYNEQFF.